This T cell receptor (beta chain) is from a study of tumor-infiltrating lymphocytes in primary liver carcinoma. As for the study in general: Each participant had primary liver carcinoma, and surgical resection was the treatment. Study-level findings and limits: Tumor-adjacent and tumor-blood pairs shared less of their repertoires than tumor region pairs shared.

Germline DNA was also extracted, with blood RNA taken from unsorted whole blood. As regards this clonotype: Its target is not known. Given the absence of the conserved phenylalanine or tryptophan at the CDR3 end, a read error is likely.

The CDR3 consists of 14 residues. Looked up from germline, CDR1 is LGHNA and CDR2 is YSLEER. Total RNA (roughly 540 ng) served as template for TCR beta cDNA synthesis primed by a constant-region primer. What produced the TCR beta libraries was three nested multiplex PCR rounds using slightly modified ARM-PCR. PCR rounds one and two used TRBV1-TRBV30 forward primers with a C-beta reverse primer for 10 cycles each. TCRdb reprocessed the multiplex PCR reads with MiXCR, giving one entry per CDR3 protein. The sample lists hundreds of thousands of distinct CDR3 sequences, 55% to 65% occurring once. The source is a man in his forties with primary liver carcinoma and hepatitis B virus infection. This chain connects TRBV4-3 to TRBJ2-5; 8 bases agree with TRBD2. Material: peripheral blood. CDR3 residues: CPSSQVPGGETQYL. The DNA of the CDR3 is TGCCCCAGCAGCCAAGTTCCGGGAGGGGAGACCCAGTACCTC.